The entry that follows covers one T cell receptor beta chain sequence. The antigen this receptor binds is unknown. Base qualities are not provided; no much larger clone lies one nucleotide away. The CDR3 regions of human TCRbeta chains were analyzed by immunosequencing. Per the original workflow: TCRs in the repertoires were matched against a reference library of SARS-CoV-2-specific TCRs that had been generated with the MIRA antigen-specificity platform. Breadth meant the fraction of unique TCRs that were SARS-CoV-2-associated, whereas depth meant the fraction of total T cells that were SARS-CoV-2-associated. Using the MIRA data, each spike-specific TCR was assigned both to the spike region to which the TCR was reactive and to a CD4 or CD8 class. Log10-transformed breadth and depth values were compared by one-way ANOVA with Sidak's multiple comparisons tests. The immuneACCESS repertoire file appears here via TCRdb, limited to in-frame rearrangements. These files lack a portion of the clones; in checked studies, under half of the deficit traces to unresolved V genes, and the cause of the others is not known. D and trimming were read from the DNA, whereas the V and J calls and clone size are those reported in that table. Here the sample has about 96,000 clones; roughly nine tenths occur a single time. The top ten clones comprise 1.5% to 2% of the sample.

The sample belongs to a study of T cell responses to AZD1222 COVID-19 vaccine (dated by TCRdb to 2020 to 2022). About the investigation overall: AZD1222 recipients whose second dose came at about 4 weeks and those whose second dose came at about 12 weeks were combined into one group, since spike-specific TCR depth and breadth did not differ between the two schedules. TCR sequencing covered more than 230 trial participants: 200 to 210 given two doses of AZD1222 and 26 given two doses of MenACWY control vaccine. Trial participants were enrolled by age into subgroups of 18-55, 56-69 and 70-plus years, and around 150, 28 and 57 TCR-sequenced participants, respectively, were included in these subgroups. The investigation overall reported the following: Reportedly, almost half of the unique spike-specific TCRs recognized epitopes lying outside the regions that are mutated in the B.1.351 and B.1.1.7 variants. Participants were mostly white British and included more females than males, and it was suggested by the authors that clonal diversity may have been underestimated. After two AZD1222 doses, spike-specific TCR breadth and depth were significantly higher than at day 0 and than in MenACWY recipients. Only five or six AZD1222 recipients were SARS-CoV-2 seropositive at baseline, limiting conclusions about previously exposed vaccinees. The vaccine-associated CD4 TCRs covered the entire spike protein, and the dominant responses fell in regions 160-218 and 743-854. Because no day 14 peak-response samples were available, repertoires were characterized only after the peak T cell response. In the small 56-69-year group, the increase in depth fell short of significance, most likely because of low power.

This sample's time point label indicates: baseline before first vaccination. The vaccinee samples were drawn from two UK trials, COV001 and COV002, one of which was a single-blind randomized controlled phase 2/3 trial testing AZD1222 (ChAdOx1 nCoV-19) in healthy adults. For TCRbeta chain sequencing, PBMC samples were collected from trial participants at day 0 and at day 28 after the second dose. V is cut by 6 bases and J by 0 bases, and the space between the germline ends is 12 bases. As encoded in the germline V gene, CDR1 is MNHEY while CDR2 is SVGAGI. Measured from the cysteine to the phenylalanine, the CDR3 is 15 residues long. Only the CDR3 part of the read is kept: 45 bases, read in frame from the first base.

The clonotype comes from an adult in good health. Sequences were derived from peripheral blood, sampled on day 0 of AZD1222 vaccination. This sequence uses TRBV6-5 and TRBJ1-3; TRBD1 is a possible D gene, resting on 6 matching bases. CDR3 loop: CASRRQANSGNTIYF. The DNA sequence is as follows: TGTGCCAGCAGACGACAGGCCAACTCTGGAAACACCATATATTTT.